This TCR beta chain was documented in a study of CD8+CD57+ T cells in acquired aplastic anemia. General study results and limits: CD8+ Simpson's diversity did not differ significantly between patients and controls. Comparison of patients with controls identified 25 to 30 shared CD8+ CDR3 sequences.

Flow cytometry had shown expanded CD8+CD57+ cells in the patients chosen for sequencing. Investigators profiled TCR beta VDJ and CDR3 from genomic DNA template. MiXCR was run by TCRdb on the reads, yielding one entry per CDR3 protein. The sample holds just over 200,000 distinct CDR3 sequences, approximately 65% seen once. V lost 3 bases to trimming and J lost 6 bases, with 10 bases between them. Germline V CDR1 and CDR2: DFQATT, SNEGSKA (reference sequence). The CDR3 loop spans 12 amino acids. A note on this clonotype: What it binds is not known.

The chain is built from TRBV20-1 and TRBJ2-3; TRBD2 might be the D (5 bases). Sequenced: sorted CD4+, CD8+, or CD8+CD57+ T cells (not recorded which) from PBMCs. The sequence was obtained from a human donor with aplastic anemia. CDR3 residues: CSASYGGDTQYF. CDR3 nucleotide sequence: TGCAGTGCTAGTTACGGCGGGGATACGCAGTATTTT.